This T cell receptor beta chain was sequenced during a study of blood T cell repertoires in COVID-19. CDR1 and CDR2 (germline): SGHRS, YFSETQ. The CDR3 runs 14 residues. Trimming removed 1 base from V and 2 bases from J, with 7 bases in between. Method: immunoSEQ multiplex PCR; TCRdb's copy keeps in-frame clones and lacks some. The sample includes about 50,000 clones, more than 80% of them seen just once. This receptor was taken from a man in his sixties with acute or convalescent COVID-19. The sequenced sample consisted of peripheral blood. The rearrangement uses TRBV5-1 and TRBJ1-3; D not resolved. The DNA of the CDR3 is TGCGCCAGCAGCTTGTACGCAGCTGGAAACACCATATATTTT. Protein sequence: CASSLYAAGNTIYF.